One T cell receptor (beta chain) is described in this entry. This specimen belongs to a study of cytomegalovirus exposure and HLA in healthy donors. About the research overall: Drawn from HLA-typed donors, about 82 million unique TCRs were held in an early data release.

This CDR3 is 13 amino acids long. Germline CDR1 is MNHEY and CDR2 is SVGAGI. V was pared by 2 bases and J by 9 bases, with 11 bases between. This PCR relied on a set of 60 Vbeta primers and 13 Jbeta primers. The data were produced by immunoSEQ multiplex PCR, yet TCRdb's version contains in-frame clones alone and is incomplete. The sample gives more than 90,000 clones, roughly 70% of which show up once; around 10% is in the top ten. Sequenced material: PBMCs. The TCR sequence derives from a woman in her forties or fifties in good health and CMV-seropositive. The chain combines TRBV6-5 with TRBJ2-1; perhaps TRBD2 as D (6 bases). The CDR3 DNA sequence: TGTGCCAGCAGTTACGGGGTTAGCGGTGAGCAGTTCTTC. This sequence encodes CASSYGVSGEQFF.